Sequencing of this T cell receptor (beta chain) was carried out in a study of persistence of HIV-infected CD4 T cells (dated by TCRdb to 2018 to 2020). Broadly, across the study: The median time the participants had spent on suppressive ART was more than 7 years. Proviral sequencing was used to assess clonality among infected cells, whereas TCRbeta sequencing gauged the clonality of all cells within each sorted population. The study isolated CMV- and HIV-1 Gag-responding CD4+ T cells from ART-treated individuals to examine antigen-driven clonal expansion of HIV-1-infected cells. Cross-participant TCR cluster analysis included roughly 8 participants for CMV and more than five participants for Gag. Peripheral blood samples of up to about 180 mL were obtained at multiple time points, with the exception of a couple of participants, for whom leukapheresis was performed at a single time point. What the work shows at the level of the full study, not this receptor alone: TCR oligoclonality correlated with proviral oligoclonality within the same sorted populations. Only a small number of individuals took part in the study, and only a limited range of antigens was tested. Antigen-responding cells were enriched for degenerate expanded CDR3beta sequences, which suggests convergent selection of CD4+ responses to CMV and Gag. TCRbeta richness in CMV- and Gag-responding cells was significantly lower than in anti-CD3/anti-CD28-responding cells; CMV-responding cells had higher oligoclonality than CD3/CD28-stimulated and Gag-responding cells. Because the TCR analyses were done in bulk, restricting them to just the rare CMV-responding cells that actually carried HIV-1 proviruses was not possible.

The junction carries 11 bases between V and J, which are trimmed by 6 bases and 2 bases respectively. CDR1 and CDR2 are drawn from the germline V gene (reference sequence): MNHEY, SMNVEV. The CDR3 numbers 13 residues from cysteine through phenylalanine. The CDR3 DNA has 39 bases and is translated from base 1. TCRbeta repertoires were sequenced from genomic DNA with the immunoSEQ hsTCRB assay version 4 in survey mode. Genomic DNA was diluted to 10 ng/uL, using up to about 1 ug per sample for TCRbeta sequencing. The authors processed their data as follows. ImmunoSeq Analyzer 3.0 was used for analysis of TCRbeta data, and diversity was computed on productive nucleotide rearrangements. Using the Immunarch R package, the improved Chao index served to estimate lower-bound TCR diversity and the Gini coefficient served to estimate clonality. Different nucleotide rearrangements encoding the same CDR3beta amino acid sequence were treated as distinct clonotypes. Differential abundance analysis identified TCRbeta sequences significantly enriched in antigen-responding cells relative to anti-CD3/anti-CD28-activated cells. GLIPH2 clustered TCRs by predicted peptide-MHC specificity, both within individual participants and across merged participant data sets. Entries here come from immuneACCESS through TCRdb and include only in-frame sequences with V and J called. Some clones fail to appear in such tables; in the studies checked, an unresolved V gene covers under half of the shortfall, and the cause of the remainder is unknown. That table supplies the V and J calls and clone size; D and trimming were determined from the DNA. Counted in this sample were over 10,000 clones; under 70% of them appeared once. The biggest ten clones account for 6.9% of the sample.

The intended sense of this specimen's treatment or condition label: suppressive antiretroviral therapy. A pool of overlapping 15-mer peptides from HIV-1 Gag, at 1 ug per peptide per mL, was used to stimulate the cells. Responding CD4+ T cells were sorted on the basis of upregulation of both CD40 ligand and CD69. HIV-1-infected adults in whom suppressive ART had been started during chronic infection were enrolled as participants. For at least 4 years, the participants' plasma HIV-1 RNA had been undetectable, below 50 copies/mL. To be included, a participant needed positive CMV serology and a CD4+ T cell count above 400 cells/uL. Before stimulation, PBMCs were isolated using density centrifugation and depleted of CD8+ T cells. CD8-depleted PBMCs were stimulated for 18 hours with anti-CD28/CD49d costimulation, CD40-blocking antibody and enfuvirtide to prevent new infections. Cell sorting was performed on a Beckman Coulter MoFlo Legacy or XDP sorter, and dead cells were excluded with propidium iodide. Genomic DNA was extracted with the QIAamp DNA Mini Kit for samples above one million cells, otherwise with the Quick-DNA Microprep Kit.

On this clone: The target of this receptor is not known. Per-nucleotide qualities are absent, and no much larger clonotype sits a single base away.

The clonotype originates from an adult man with HIV who was CMV-seropositive. This specimen was CD4+ T cells sorted from PBMCs after roughly 18-hour stimulation, taken from a patient who received antiretroviral therapy. This specimen's cell subset or site label, interpreted: CD40L+CD69+ CD4 T cells responding to HIV-1 Gag peptides. The sequence is built from TRBV27 and TRBJ2-7; the D gene is perhaps TRBD1, from 6 matching bases. Read as DNA, the sequence is TGTGCCAGCAGGGACAGATTAACCTACGAGCAGTACTTC. It translates to CASRDRLTYEQYF.